This entry lists 27 T cell receptor beta chains sequenced from one sample in a study of shared clonotypes between healthy human individuals. The data were produced by immunoSEQ multiplex PCR, yet TCRdb's version contains in-frame clones alone and is incomplete. The data hold some 2,100,000 clones, with around 95% observed a single time. Sequenced input: naive CD4+ T cells sorted from blood. Subset of the sample: CD45RA+ positively selected. These receptors all stem from a man younger than 30 in good health.

J is TRBJ1-2 and V is TRBV4-1; 12 nucleotides agree with TRBD1. Germline V gives CDR1 MGHRA, CDR2 YSYEKL. V was clipped by 1 base and J by 6 bases; unmatched bases: 3. The CDR3 contains 15 residues. This chain's CDR3 is CASSQAGTGGDGYTF. In DNA, the CDR3 is TGCGCCAGCAGCCAAGCCGGGACAGGGGGCGATGGCTACACCTTC.

V and J are TRBV6-5 and TRBJ2-1; 9 bases line up with TRBD2. The length of the CDR3 is 14 residues. Unmatched junction bases numbered 4, after V lost 8 bases and J lost 2 bases. Germline CDR1 MNHEY, CDR2 SVGAGI. CDR3 nucleotides: TGTGCCAGCGGGGCGGGAGGGGCCTACAATGAGCAGTTCTTC. It codes for CASGAGGAYNEQFF.

The gene calls are TRBV7-3 and TRBJ1-2, with a weak D call TRBD1 (5 bases). The V gene's germline CDR1 is SGHTA and CDR2 FQGTGA. The CDR3 spans 16 residues. Trimming took off 1 base at V and 8 bases at J, with 20 bases between the two ends. Here the CDR3 reads CASSLMGGQGQGGYTF. CDR3 bases: TGTGCCAGCAGCTTAATGGGCGGGCAGGGTCAAGGAGGCTACACCTTC.

This clone was counted once. This chain links TRBV9 with TRBJ1-2; TRBD1 aligns across 9 bases. With 0 bases clipped from V and 8 bases from J, the junction kept 8 bases outside the gene matches. The V gene's germline CDR1 is SGDLS and CDR2 YYNGEE. This CDR3 is built from 15 residues. In nucleotides, the CDR3 is TGTGCCAGCAGCGTAGAAGGGACAGGGACGGAGGGCTACACCTTC. It encodes CASSVEGTGTEGYTF.

V and J are TRBV5-6 and TRBJ2-3; possible D gene TRBD2, 5 bases. The CDR3 consists of 16 residues. The V end was cut by 0 bases, the J end by 4 bases, with 15 bases between. Germline V gives CDR1 SGHDT, CDR2 YYEEEE. CDR3 sequence (DNA): TGTGCCAGCAGCTTGGGTCCGGGATCACCCCCAGATACGCAGTATTTT. The encoded protein is CASSLGPGSPPDTQYF.

V and J are TRBV19 and TRBJ2-7; TRBD1 matches at 9 bases. This CDR3 contains 15 residues. V lost 6 bases to trimming and J lost 2 bases; unmatched junction nucleotides: 8. The germline gives CDR1 LNHDA, CDR2 SQIVND (reference sequence). CDR3 protein: CASRPRDRVTYEQYF. As DNA, the CDR3 is TGTGCCAGTAGACCCCGGGACAGGGTTACCTACGAGCAGTACTTC.

The sample holds one count of this clone. The CDR3 nucleotides are TGTGCCTGGGGTCTCGGGATAGACACTGAAGCTTTCTTT. This encodes CAWGLGIDTEAFF. The chain combines TRBV30 with TRBJ1-1; D is uncertain. Trimming removed 5 bases from V and 3 bases from J, with 13 bases in between. Germline loops: CDR1 GTSNPN, CDR2 SVGIG (reference sequence). The CDR3 covers 13 residues.

The rearrangement joins TRBV30 to TRBJ2-2; D call uncertain. Germline CDR1 and CDR2: GTSNPN and SVGIG (reference sequence). This CDR3 spans 14 amino acids. The ends were cut back, 3 bases at V and 5 bases at J, with 13 bases in the middle. CDR3 DNA: TGTGCCTGGAGAAAAACGGGTGGAACCGGGGAGCTGTTTTTT. This codes for CAWRKTGGTGELFF.

V usage is TRBV6-5 and J usage is TRBJ2-7; TRBD1 matches 7 bases. V lost 2 bases to trimming and J lost 4 bases; unmatched junction nucleotides: 8. The CDR3 extends over 15 amino acids. Looked up from germline, CDR1 is MNHEY and CDR2 is SVGAGI. CDR3 nucleotide sequence: TGTGCCAGCAGTTACCGGGACAGTCTTTTTTACGAGCAGTACTTC. Amino acids: CASSYRDSLFYEQYF.

V gene TRBV2 combines with J gene TRBJ1-5; no clear D gene. The CDR3 is made up of 14 amino acids. Germline V gene lookup returns CDR1 SNHLY and CDR2 FYNNEI. V gave up 5 bases and J gave up 0 bases, with 8 bases separating them. CDR3 sequence (DNA): TGTGCCAGCAGTCCCGACGGTAGCAATCAGCCCCAGCATTTT. This gives the protein CASSPDGSNQPQHF.

The CDR3 loop is CASSGSDRGDGYTF. The CDR3 DNA is TGCGCCAGCAGCGGATCGGACAGGGGTGACGGCTACACCTTC. The rearrangement uses TRBV5-1 and TRBJ1-2; 9 bases map to TRBD1. Germline assignment: CDR1 SGHRS and CDR2 YFSETQ. J gave up 8 bases and V 4 bases, and 9 bases lay outside the gene matches. The CDR3 runs 14 residues.

This chain joins TRBV10-1 and TRBJ2-7; D unclear. Per the germline V gene, CDR1 is WNHNN and CDR2 is SYGVQD (reference sequence). This CDR3 is 14 amino acids long. Between the trimmed V and J ends, which lost 3 bases and 2 bases, there was a span of 11 bases. CDR3 sequence reads: CASSEPFSAYEQYF. The CDR3 nucleotides read TGCGCCAGCAGTGAACCATTTTCGGCCTACGAGCAGTACTTC.

This rearrangement joins TRBV6-4 to TRBJ2-3, with 10 nucleotides matching TRBD1. Per the germline V gene, CDR1 is MRHNA and CDR2 is SNTAGT. The V gene end was trimmed by 4 bases and the J gene end by 3 bases; junction bases not matched to a gene: 4. The CDR3 contains 15 residues. The CDR3 spells CASSVRGQGTDTQYF. The CDR3 nucleotides are TGTGCCAGCAGTGTTAGGGGACAGGGGACAGATACGCAGTATTTT.

This sequence joins TRBV11-2 and TRBJ2-1, with 9 bases that match TRBD2. The V and J ends lost 1 base and 9 bases, in that order; junction bases with no gene match: 10. Looked up from germline, CDR1 is SGHAT and CDR2 is FQNNGV. This CDR3 comprises 16 residues. Here the CDR3 reads CASSLAGLATIGEQFF. The DNA for the CDR3 is TGTGCCAGCAGCTTAGCCGGACTAGCGACAATAGGTGAGCAGTTCTTC. Full variable domain (remainder filled in from reference TRBV11-2 and TRBJ2-1): EAGVAQSPRYKIIEKRQSVAFWCNPISGHATLYWYQQILGQGPKLLIQFQNNGVVDDSQLPKDRFSAERLKGVDSTLKIQPAKLEDSAVYLCASSLAGLATIGEQFFGPGTRLTVL.

The CDR3 sequence is CASSVPGLGLEQYF. The CDR3 DNA is TGTGCCAGCAGTGTACCGGGACTAGGCCTCGAGCAGTACTTC. The chain combines TRBV6-1 with TRBJ2-7; 8 bases are shared with TRBD2. After removal of 4 bases from V and 6 bases from J, the junction contained 8 bases not matched to a gene. Germline V gives CDR1 MNHNS, CDR2 SASEGT. This CDR3 spans 14 amino acids.

The rearrangement links TRBV10-2 to TRBJ1-3, with unresolved D. The CDR3 consists of 14 residues. Looked up from germline, CDR1 is WSHSY and CDR2 is SAAADI. The V and J ends lost 2 bases and 0 bases respectively, with 5 bases between them. This chain's CDR3 is CASSEVSSGNTIYF. CDR3 bases: TGCGCCAGCAGTGAGGTGAGCTCTGGAAACACCATATATTTT.

The rearrangement links TRBV5-1 to TRBJ2-7; D not resolved. The germline CDR1 and CDR2 sequences are SGHRS and YFSETQ. The V and J ends lost 0 bases and 0 bases respectively, with 10 bases between them. The CDR3 spans 15 residues. CDR3 sequence: CASSLADGYSYEQYF. Here the CDR3 DNA reads TGCGCCAGCAGCTTGGCAGACGGATACTCCTACGAGCAGTACTTC.

This rearrangement joins TRBV5-1 to TRBJ1-4; no firm D call. Germline CDR1 is SGHRS and CDR2 is YFSETQ. The CDR3 runs to 17 residues. Trimming removed 0 bases at V and 0 bases at J, with 12 bases between. The CDR3 protein is CASSLAGGYATNEKLFF. The CDR3 nucleotides are TGCGCCAGCAGCTTGGCGGGCGGATATGCAACTAATGAAAAACTGTTTTTT.

The V and J genes are TRBV30 and TRBJ1-6, with a weak D call TRBD1 (5 bases). Trimming took 4 bases from V and 9 from J, leaving 16 bases between them. The CDR3 is made up of 14 amino acids. Germline CDR1 reads GTSNPN; CDR2 reads SVGIG (reference sequence). The CDR3 here is CAWTRQSTGSPLHF. The CDR3 DNA reads as TGTGCCTGGACAAGGCAGTCCACAGGTTCACCCCTCCACTTT.

V and J are TRBV10-3 and TRBJ1-4; D perhaps matches TRBD1 (5 bases). CDR1 and CDR2 from the germline V gene are ENHRY and SYGVKD. V dropped 0 bases and J dropped 6 bases, with 11 bases sitting between them. CDR3 length: 15 amino acids. This CDR3 is CAISESGRSDEKLFF. The CDR3 nucleotides read TGTGCCATCAGTGAGTCGGGGCGAAGTGATGAAAAACTGTTTTTT.

Turning to this clone: A junction boundary mismatches the germline segment, possibly from a read error. The chain uses TRBV5-4 and TRBJ2-7; D may be TRBD1 or TRBD2 (5 bases each). Germline-derived CDR1 and CDR2 are SGHNT and YYREEE (reference sequence). The CDR3 covers 13 residues. CDR3 DNA sequence: TGTGCCAGCAGCACAGCCCCGGGACGGCCTGCAGAATTC. This gives the protein CASSTAPGRPAEF.

The chain combines TRBV4-3 with TRBJ1-4; a possible D gene is TRBD1 (5 bases). Trimming removed 2 bases at V and 4 bases at J, with 14 bases between. The germline CDR1 and CDR2 sequences are LGHNA and YSLEER. The CDR3 loop spans 16 amino acids. The DNA of the CDR3 is TGCGCCAGCAGCCAAAACGTCGCAGGGCATAATGAAAAACTGTTTTTT. This codes for CASSQNVAGHNEKLFF.

The chain couples TRBV6-1 to TRBJ2-1, with TRBD1 identical over 9 bases. Germline lookup yields CDR1 MNHNS and CDR2 SASEGT. The CDR3 consists of 16 residues. The J segment lost 4 bases and the V segment lost 2 bases, leaving 6 bases of the junction unmatched. DNA for the CDR3: TGTGCCAGCAGTGAACGGGGACAGGGCCTGTACAATGAGCAGTTCTTC. This gives the protein CASSERGQGLYNEQFF.

This sequence joins TRBV19 and TRBJ1-2, with D perhaps matching TRBD1 (6 bases). The V end lost 4 bases, the J end lost 2 bases, and 8 bases lay between the germline ends. Germline CDR1 reads LNHDA; CDR2 reads SQIVND (reference sequence). The CDR3 length is 13 residues. DNA of the CDR3: TGTGCCAGTAGTACCCAGGGGAACTATGGCTACACCTTC. This sequence encodes CASSTQGNYGYTF.

With respect to this clone: The sample carries other DNA sequences with the same CDR3. The chain uses TRBV5-1 and TRBJ1-2; D remains unclear. Germline V gene data show CDR1 as SGHRS and CDR2 as YFSETQ. Trimming took 0 bases from V and 4 from J, leaving 10 bases between them. This CDR3 is built from 14 residues. CDR3 loop: CASSLGPGGYGYTF. In DNA, the CDR3 is TGCGCCAGCAGCTTGGGTCCCGGCGGCTATGGCTACACCTTC.

About this clone: The sample holds other DNA sequences that translate to the same CDR3. This chain uses TRBV5-1 with TRBJ1-3; D is ambiguous. This CDR3 region has 14 residues. V lost 0 bases and J 3 bases, leaving 7 bases between the germline ends. CDR1 and CDR2 from the germline V gene are SGHRS and YFSETQ. This CDR3 reads CASSLGTDGNTIYF. The CDR3 DNA follows: TGCGCCAGCAGCTTGGGAACGGATGGAAACACCATATATTTT.

The chain joins TRBV7-9 to TRBJ1-6; no firm D call. This CDR3 region has 15 residues. The germline V gene has CDR1 SEHNR and CDR2 FQNEAQ (reference sequence). Trimming removed 5 bases at V and 3 bases at J, with 11 bases between. The CDR3 DNA reads as TGTGCCAGCAGCCTCGGACCGGACTATAATTCACCCCTCCACTTT. Residues: CASSLGPDYNSPLHF.